This TCR beta chain comes out of a study of graft-versus-host responses after intestinal transplantation. Across the whole study: The study gave all recipients anti-thymocyte globulin induction, then tacrolimus and steroids for approximately three years. Whole-study findings and limits: Researchers found GvH clones in recipient marrow, and some showed up first in ileum or blood. Peak circulating GvH clone levels tracked with early post-transplant HvG declines. In patients with graft-donor T cell macrochimerism, allograft graft-versus-host to host-versus-graft clonal ratios were high.

To note about this clone: Its antigen is unidentified.

Clones were read by immunoSEQ multiplex PCR, and TCRdb kept only the in-frame ones, dropping some. The table shows about 82,000 clones, with 90% to 95% occurring only once. V lost 0 bases to trimming and J lost 5 bases; unmatched junction nucleotides: 10. The CDR3 runs to 18 residues. Looked up from germline, CDR1 is SGHRS and CDR2 is YFSETQ. The chain joins TRBV5-1 to TRBJ2-7; 14 bases match TRBD2. This specimen consisted of unstimulated CD4+ T cells sorted from spleen or lymph node cells, obtained before intestinal transplant. This receptor was taken from a human donor who received an intestinal transplant. In nucleotides, the CDR3 is TGCGCCAGCAGCTTGGAAGGTCCGACTAGCGGGGGGGTAGACGAGCAGTACTTC. This sequence encodes CASSLEGPTSGGVDEQYF.